The clone carrying this T cell receptor beta chain appeared a few times. Its specificity is not known. Trimming cost V 0 bases and J 7 bases, with 18 bases left between them. The germline CDR1 and CDR2 sequences are SGHVS and FQNEAQ. This CDR3 is 16 amino acids long. This sample is drawn from a study of response to subunit inactivated influenza vaccine. General observations from the study: T cells newly recruited by each seasonal influenza vaccination are few, the authors suggested.

Using its own MiXCR run on the RT-PCR reads, TCRdb lists one record per CDR3 protein. The sample lists about 650,000 distinct CDR3 sequences, less than 15% occurring once. The clonotype was recovered from a man aged 50 to 60 who received an inactivated influenza vaccine. The gene calls are TRBV7-8 and TRBJ1-2; D remains unclear. Sequenced here: PBMCs from blood, sampled less than 15 days before vaccination. Here the CDR3 DNA reads TGTGCCAGCAGCTTAGCGTTAACAGACCTTTCGGGTGGCTACACCTTC. Translation: CASSLALTDLSGGYTF.